These T cell receptor beta chains were read from a single sample in a study of cytomegalovirus exposure and HLA in healthy donors. The method was immunoSEQ multiplex PCR; TCRdb's version includes in-frame clones alone and lacks a portion of them. The sample has roughly 150,000 clones, about 81% seen once. The sample comprised PBMCs. Receptor source: a man aged 30-40 years in good health and CMV-seronegative. The CDR3 runs from the conserved cysteine through the conserved F or W. The D gene is left open where the match is weak. Expanded clones get a size class; other rows say once, few or many, or leave the size out.

j_call	v_call	clone_size	d_call	cdr3_nt	cdr3_aa
TRBJ2-6	TRBV5-1	few	NA	TGCGCCAGCAGCTTGGGGCAGGCAGCCAACGGCCTGACTTTC	CASSLGQAANGLTF
TRBJ2-1	TRBV29-1	NA	TRBD1	TGCAGCGGCCAGGCCGGGACAGGGAGGGTGTGGTTCTTC	CSGQAGTGRVWFF
TRBJ2-5	TRBV15	few	TRBD2	TGTGCCACCAGCAGAGATCTAGCGGGGGGAGAGACCCAGTACTTC	CATSRDLAGGETQYF
TRBJ2-2	TRBV7-3	few	NA	TGTGCCAGCAGCGTGAGAGGGGGGGGCCCCGGGGAGCTGTTTTTT	CASSVRGGGPGELFF
TRBJ2-5	TRBV5-4	NA	TRBD2	TGTGCCAGCAGCTTTAGCGGGGGGGGAGAAGAGACCCAGTACTTC	CASSFSGGGEETQYF
TRBJ1-1	TRBV27	NA	TRBD1	TGTGCCAGCAGTCCCGGGACAGGGGGGGCGGACACTGAAGCTTTCTTT	CASSPGTGGADTEAFF
TRBJ2-2	TRBV7-3	NA	TRBD2	TGTGCCAGCAGCTTACGGGGGGGACAAGGCGGGGAGCTGTTTTTT	CASSLRGGQGGELFF
TRBJ1-5	TRBV27	NA	NA	TGTGCCACGCGGAGGGGTGGCAATCAGCCCCAGCATTTT	CATRRGGNQPQHF
TRBJ2-1	TRBV5-5	few	TRBD2	TGTGCCAGCAGCCCGCGGGGGGACTCGGCCTACAATGAGCAGTTCTTC	CASSPRGDSAYNEQFF
TRBJ1-1	TRBV5-1	NA	TRBD1	TGCGCCAGCAGCTCGCAGGGGGGCACTGAAGCTTTCTTT	CASSSQGGTEAFF
TRBJ2-7	TRBV11-2	NA	TRBD1	TGTGCCAGCAGCACCCCGGGACAGGGGGATCACGAGCAGTACTTC	CASSTPGQGDHEQYF
TRBJ1-1	TRBV6-5	NA	NA	TGTGCCAGCAGACCCAGTCATACTGAAGCTTTCTTT	CASRPSHTEAFF
TRBJ2-7	TRBV6-5	NA	NA	TGTGCCAGCAGTTACTCCGGAGCTCGGTACGAGCAGTACTTC	CASSYSGARYEQYF
TRBJ1-5	TRBV5-6	NA	NA	TGTGCCAGCAGCTTGGGACAGGAAAATCAGCCCCAGCATTTT	CASSLGQENQPQHF
TRBJ1-2	TRBV5-6	NA	NA	TGTGCCAGCAGCTTGGGTTTATTTCCCGGGAGGAATGGCTACACCTTC	CASSLGLFPGRNGYTF
TRBJ2-1	TRBV6-6	NA	TRBD2	TGTGCCAGCAGTCTCTTAGGGGGCGGGAGGGCCGATGAGCAGTTCTTC	CASSLLGGGRADEQFF
TRBJ2-3	TRBV27	NA	NA	TGTGCCAGCAGTCTAATCAGGGGGGGCACAGATACGCAGTATTTT	CASSLIRGGTDTQYF
TRBJ1-5	TRBV7-8	NA	NA	TGTGCCAGCAGCTTAGGACAGTCAGCACCCCAGCATTTT	CASSLGQSAPQHF
TRBJ1-4	TRBV2	once	NA	TGTGCCAGCAACCCCTCGGGGGAAAAACTGTTTTTT	CASNPSGEKLFF
TRBJ1-5	TRBV30	NA	TRBD1	TGTGCCTGGAGTGTACTGGGGACAGTAAATCAGCCCCAGCATTTT	CAWSVLGTVNQPQHF
TRBJ2-3	TRBV5-1	NA	NA	TGCGCCAGCAGCTTGCGGAGAGGGATTGATACGCAGTATTTT	CASSLRRGIDTQYF
TRBJ2-6	TRBV2	NA	NA	TGTGCCAGCAGTCGAGAGGGGGCTGGGGCCAACGTCCTGACTTTC	CASSREGAGANVLTF
TRBJ2-2	TRBV7-9	few	TRBD1	TGTGCCAGCAGCCAGAGGACAGGGTATTCCGGGGAGCTGTTTTTT	CASSQRTGYSGELFF
TRBJ2-7	TRBV5-1	NA	TRBD2	TGCGCCAGCAGCTTGGTTGCGGGAGACTACGAGCAGTACTTC	CASSLVAGDYEQYF
TRBJ2-7	TRBV9	NA	NA	TGTGCCAGCAGCACTAGCCCCGGGCACGAGCAGTACTTC	CASSTSPGHEQYF
TRBJ2-5	TRBV2	NA	TRBD2	TGTGCCAGCAGGCCCGTACTAGCGGCCAACCAAGAGACCCAGTACTTC	CASRPVLAANQETQYF
TRBJ1-6	TRBV19	NA	NA	TGTGCCAGTAGCCCCCCCGCGGCCGCATATTCACCCCTCCACTTT	CASSPPAAAYSPLHF
TRBJ2-7	TRBV5-1	NA	TRBD2	TGCGCCAGCAGCCGGAGGACTAGCGGGGGTGCCTCCTACGAGCAGTACTTC	CASSRRTSGGASYEQYF
TRBJ1-5	TRBV28	NA	TRBD1	TGTGCCAGCAGTGGTCTGGGGCAGGGGGCAGGTCAGCCCCAGCATTTT	CASSGLGQGAGQPQHF